This TCR beta chain was recovered during a study of T-cell reconstitution after alpha-beta-depleted transplantation in children. During its preparation, the TCRbeta library received unique molecular identifiers. MiXCR was run by TCRdb on the PCR reads, yielding one entry per CDR3 protein. The sample has over 200,000 distinct CDR3 sequences, around 9.6% seen once. This clonotype has ten or more counts. Germline CDR1 and CDR2: LGHNA and YNFKEQ. V lost 1 base to trimming and J lost 1 base, with 9 bases between them. The CDR3 consists of 15 residues. The gene calls are TRBV4-2 and TRBJ2-3; tentative D call: TRBD2 (6 bases). This material consisted of PBMCs from the stem cell graft donor, taken from the stem cell graft. The TCR was taken from a human donor who donated a stem cell graft to a child with acute lymphoblastic leukemia. DNA for the CDR3: TGTGCCAGCAGCCAAGTGGCTAGCGGCACAGATACGCAGTATTTT. Translated, it gives CASSQVASGTDTQYF.